One sample yielded the 16 T cell receptor beta chains listed below, sequenced in a study of cytomegalovirus exposure and HLA in healthy donors. It was with 60 Vbeta and 13 Jbeta primers that the PCR ran. Produced via immunoSEQ multiplex PCR; TCRdb's table is partial and in-frame only. The data hold about 160,000 clones, with about three quarters observed a single time. The sequenced material came from PBMCs. Receptors were obtained from a woman between 40 and 50 years old in good health and CMV-seronegative.

The CDR3 loop is CASMEGRGAPLALHF. CDR3 nucleotides: TGTGCCAGTATGGAGGGCAGAGGGGCCCCCCTCGCCCTCCACTTT. The chain employs TRBV19 and TRBJ1-6; perhaps TRBD1 as D (5 bases). The length of the CDR3 is 15 residues. Germline CDR1 reads LNHDA; CDR2 reads SQIVND (reference sequence). Trimming removed 7 bases at V and 14 bases at J, with 24 bases between.

This chain joins TRBV2 and TRBJ2-3; 7 nucleotides agree with TRBD1. This CDR3 region has 17 residues. The V and J ends lost 5 bases and 1 base, in that order; junction bases with no gene match: 12. In germline, CDR1 is SNHLY, CDR2 FYNNEI. CDR3 sequence: CASSRLPGGEGTDTQYF. The CDR3 nucleotides are TGTGCCAGCAGTCGACTCCCAGGGGGTGAGGGCACAGATACGCAGTATTTT.

Note on this clone: This specimen includes other DNA sequences encoding the same CDR3. The V gene is TRBV7-8, the J gene TRBJ1-5; unclear D gene. The CDR3 runs to 13 residues. Germline CDR1 SGHVS, CDR2 FQNEAQ. Trimming took 1 base from V and 5 from J, leaving 6 bases between them. CDR3 nucleotides: TGTGCCAGCAGCTTAGAAAGAGATCAGCCCCAGCATTTT. It is translated as CASSLERDQPQHF.

This chain connects TRBV18 to TRBJ2-5; tentative D call: TRBD1 (6 bases). The V and J ends lost 3 bases and 5 bases respectively, with 19 bases between them. The CDR3 runs 16 residues. Looked up from germline, CDR1 is KGHSH and CDR2 is LQKENI. The CDR3 DNA reads TGTGCCAGCTCACCGCTCTCCTCGACAGGCGGGGAGACCCAGTACTTC. Translating gives CASSPLSSTGGETQYF.

The rearrangement links TRBV5-4 to TRBJ2-3; the match to TRBD1 covers 7 bases. J was trimmed by 5 bases and V by 2 bases; bases with no gene match: 5. The germline gives CDR1 SGHNT, CDR2 YYREEE (reference sequence). The CDR3 extends over 14 amino acids. CDR3 sequence (DNA): TGTGCCAGCAGCTTAGGTAGGGGGCAAGATACGCAGTATTTT. Amino acid sequence: CASSLGRGQDTQYF.

V usage is TRBV14 and J usage is TRBJ1-2; TRBD1 matches at 9 bases. The J segment lost 7 bases and the V segment lost 4 bases, leaving 10 bases of the junction unmatched. CDR3 length equals 15 residues. The germline gives CDR1 SGHDN, CDR2 FVKESK. CDR3 sequence (DNA): TGTGCCAGCAGCCCAAACCCCGGGACAGGGATTGGCTACACCTTC. This sequence encodes CASSPNPGTGIGYTF.

In this sample, this clone turned up a few times. The V gene is TRBV9, the J gene TRBJ2-5, with a possible D match to TRBD2 (7 bases). Germline V gene data show CDR1 as SGDLS and CDR2 as YYNGEE. This CDR3 comprises 15 residues. V lost 0 bases to trimming and J lost 6 bases, with 15 bases between them. CDR3 sequence reads: CASSVGAGEGKTQYF. The CDR3 region has the DNA TGTGCCAGCAGCGTAGGAGCAGGGGAGGGAAAGACCCAGTACTTC.

This chain uses TRBV2 with TRBJ1-6, with unresolved D. This CDR3 has 13 residues. Germline V gene sequence: CDR1 SNHLY, CDR2 FYNNEI. Trimming left V 6 bases short and J 7 bases short, with 10 bases between. The CDR3 spells CASSPGRNSPLHF. Here the CDR3 DNA reads TGTGCCAGCAGCCCGGGGAGGAATTCACCCCTCCACTTT.

This chain uses TRBV7-3 with TRBJ2-3, with D maybe TRBD2 (7 bases). CDR3 length equals 14 residues. Per the germline V gene, CDR1 is SGHTA and CDR2 is FQGTGA. V was pared by 5 bases and J by 6 bases, with 15 bases between. The CDR3: CASSPDGGRDTQYF. The CDR3 DNA reads as TGTGCCAGCAGCCCTGACGGGGGGCGGGATACGCAGTATTTT. Variable domain in full (rest from reference TRBV7-3 and TRBJ2-3): GAGVSQTPSNKVTEKGKYVELRCDPISGHTALYWYRQSLGQGPEFLIYFQGTGAADDSGLPNDRFFAVRPEGSVSTLKIQRTERGDSAVYLCASSPDGGRDTQYFGPGTRLTVL.

The rearrangement uses TRBV19 and TRBJ2-5, with D perhaps TRBD2 (6 bases). The CDR3 contains 14 residues. Germline V gene lookup returns CDR1 LNHDA and CDR2 SQIVND (reference sequence). V was shortened by 1 base and J by 1 base, with 7 bases between the two germline ends. This chain's CDR3 is CASSIGDSQETQYF. CDR3 nucleotide sequence: TGTGCCAGTAGTATAGGGGACTCCCAAGAGACCCAGTACTTC.

The chain uses TRBV6-5 and TRBJ2-7; the match to TRBD1 covers 7 bases. With V trimmed by 6 bases and J by 2 bases, 4 bases remained unmatched. The CDR3 loop spans 13 amino acids. Germline assignment: CDR1 MNHEY and CDR2 SVGAGI. CDR3 nucleotide sequence: TGTGCCAGCAGCGACGACAGGGCCTACGAGCAGTACTTC. It translates to CASSDDRAYEQYF.

This clone came up a few times. V gene TRBV5-6 combines with J gene TRBJ1-6; possible D gene TRBD1, 6 bases. Germline V gene lookup returns CDR1 SGHDT and CDR2 YYEEEE. V lost 5 bases, J lost 2 bases, and 20 bases lay in between. The CDR3 has 18 amino acids. The DNA for the CDR3 is TGTGCCAGCAGTCACTTTCGGGACACCCCAGCCTATAATTCACCCCTCCACTTT. Translated, it gives CASSHFRDTPAYNSPLHF.

The rearrangement links TRBV7-9 to TRBJ1-2, with 10 positions matching TRBD1. V was pared by 1 base and J by 8 bases, with 4 bases of the junction left unmatched. The CDR3 runs 14 residues. Per germline, CDR1 SEHNR and CDR2 FQNEAQ (reference sequence). For the CDR3, the DNA is TGTGCCAGCAGCTTAGGACAGGGGGCCGTCGGCTACACCTTC. Residues: CASSLGQGAVGYTF.

This chain connects TRBV7-9 to TRBJ1-2; no definite D call. This CDR3 comprises 14 residues. V dropped 4 bases and J dropped 6 bases, with 15 bases sitting between them. Germline CDR1 SEHNR, CDR2 FQNEAQ (reference sequence). Here the CDR3 reads CASSSRGPYNGYTF. The CDR3 DNA reads as TGTGCCAGCAGCTCCCGGGGTCCATACAATGGCTACACCTTC. The full variable domain, completed using reference TRBV7-9 and TRBJ1-2, is DTGVSQNPRHKITKRGQNVTFRCDPISEHNRLYWYRQTLGQGPEFLTYFQNEAQLEKSRLLSDRFSAERPKGSFSTLEIQRTEQGDSAMYLCASSSRGPYNGYTFGSGTRLTVV.

V is TRBV6-1 and J is TRBJ2-7; no clear D gene. Trimming took off 6 bases at V and 0 bases at J, with 6 bases between the two ends. The V gene's germline CDR1 is MNHNS and CDR2 SASEGT. The CDR3 loop spans 12 amino acids. CDR3 nucleotide sequence: TGTGCCAGCAGCCCAAACTCCTACGAGCAGTACTTC. Amino acids: CASSPNSYEQYF.

CDR3 sequence: CASSFRDRRYEQYF. The CDR3 DNA is TGCGCCAGCAGCTTCCGGGACAGGAGGTACGAGCAGTACTTC. The J gene is TRBJ2-7, the V gene TRBV5-1; 8 positions match TRBD1. The CDR3 contains 14 residues. V was clipped by 2 bases and J by 4 bases; unmatched bases: 5. Germline V gene lookup returns CDR1 SGHRS and CDR2 YFSETQ.